The TCR beta chain described here comes from a study of CD8 T cells in ankylosing spondylitis. Points from the study as a whole: Clones tied to disease were said to be significantly enriched in matched ankylosing spondylitis synovial fluid. Earlier reports found some motif variants in synovial fluid and blood in reactive arthritis. There was a TCR beta motif, made of several highly homologous variants, that appeared characteristic of ankylosing spondylitis blood.

Using its own MiXCR run on the 5' RACE reads, TCRdb lists one record per CDR3 protein. Of roughly 150,000 distinct CDR3 sequences in the sample, approximately 9.9% were seen once. This CDR3 region has 12 residues. Germline loops: CDR1 SNHLY, CDR2 FYNNEI. Trimming shortened V by 5 bases and J by 5 bases, and 7 bases separated the two germline ends. Comment on this clonotype: Its antigen is unknown.

This chain joins TRBV2 and TRBJ2-1; D is undetermined. The source is a female donor with ankylosing spondylitis or in good health (not recorded which). Source material: blood, either unsorted or a sorted T cell fraction (not recorded which). The CDR3 protein is CASSQQNNEQFF. The CDR3 DNA reads TGTGCCAGCAGTCAACAGAACAATGAGCAGTTCTTC.